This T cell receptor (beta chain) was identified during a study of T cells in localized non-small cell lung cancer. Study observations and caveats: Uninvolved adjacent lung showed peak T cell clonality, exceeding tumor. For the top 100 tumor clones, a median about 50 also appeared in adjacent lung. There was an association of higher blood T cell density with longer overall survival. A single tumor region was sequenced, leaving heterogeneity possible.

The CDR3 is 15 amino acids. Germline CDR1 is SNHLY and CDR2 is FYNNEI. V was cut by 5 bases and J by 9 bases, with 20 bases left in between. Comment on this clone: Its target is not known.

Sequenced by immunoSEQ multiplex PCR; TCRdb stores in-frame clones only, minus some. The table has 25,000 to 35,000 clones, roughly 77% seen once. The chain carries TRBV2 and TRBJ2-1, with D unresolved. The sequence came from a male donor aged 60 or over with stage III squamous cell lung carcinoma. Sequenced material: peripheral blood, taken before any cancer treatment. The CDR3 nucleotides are TGTGCCAGCAGTTTACCCCTGCAGCTGCGCGTTGAGCAGTTCTTC. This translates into CASSLPLQLRVEQFF.